The present entry profiles one TCR beta chain with its context. Its antigen is unknown. The sample comes from a study of memory CD4+ T cells and cytomegalovirus serostatus. TCRdb keeps only in-frame clones here, not all; method: immunoSEQ multiplex PCR. Of 45,000 to 70,000 clones listed, approximately 77% are singletons. The CDR3 totals 13 residues. CDR1 and CDR2 (germline): MNHEY, SMNVEV (reference sequence). Trimming removed 6 bases at V and 0 bases at J, with 9 bases between. Study outcomes and limitations: CMV serostatus prediction reached median AUC around 0.95, or 0.9 with US-trained model.

The sort gate was single viable CD3+CD4+CD8-CD45RO+ cells for memory CD4+ T cells. Serum IgG to CMV pp150, pp28, p38 and p52 defined serostatus. CD4+ T cells were isolated by positive magnetic selection. The chain is built from TRBV27 and TRBJ2-7, with D unclear. This TCR was sampled from an adult in good health and CMV-seronegative. Some clones in this sample may be carry-over from other donors' samples. Sequencing input: memory CD4+ T cells from blood. DNA of the CDR3: TGTGCCAGCAGCGGCCCCAGCTCCTACGAGCAGTACTTC. It translates to CASSGPSSYEQYF.